This TCR beta chain was sequenced in a study of identical twins. Study-level results: For out-of-frame alpha sequences shared by twins, low generation probability was in excess. Among beta out-of-frame sequences, excess sharing between twins appeared weaker. Invariant cells of the MAIT and iNKT types might have partly distorted the zero-insertion analyses.

The CDR3 has 15 amino acids. From germline, CDR1 is MGHRA and CDR2 YSYEKL. Deletions cut 5 bases from V and 2 bases from J, with 15 bases between. About this clonotype: Its antigen remains unknown.

TCRdb used MiXCR to reprocess the 5' RACE reads, holding one entry per CDR3 protein. The sample consists of hundreds of thousands of distinct CDR3 sequences, about 12% of them appearing once. The sample also formed part of further work on yellow fever vaccine responses in identical twins.

This TCR came from a woman between 18 and 29 years old in good health. Source material: PBMCs. The J gene is TRBJ1-2, the V gene TRBV4-1; no definite D call. Written as DNA, the CDR3 is TGCGCCAGCAGCGGAGGACTCGGGGTGAACTATGGCTACACCTTC. It encodes CASSGGLGVNYGYTF.